The T cell receptor beta chain described here comes from a study of shared clonotypes between healthy human individuals. Naive-designated CD8 cells lacked CD45RO, were positively enriched for CCR7, and omitted terminally differentiated effector memory CD45RA+ cells. When replicate PCRs were run on sorted subsets, they used around 200 ng DNA, approximately 33,000 T cell genomes. The assay was immunoSEQ multiplex PCR, and TCRdb's table has in-frame clones only and misses some. The data contain roughly 2,000,000 clones, over 85% of them singletons. The CDR3 is 12 residues long. Germline V gene lookup returns CDR1 MNHNS and CDR2 SASEGT. V was pared by 5 bases and J by 3 bases, with 4 bases between.

The TCR comes from a man between 18 and 29 years old in good health. The V gene is TRBV6-1, the J gene TRBJ2-2; D not resolved. The sequencing input was naive CD8+ T cells sorted from blood. The CDR3: CASSSDTGELFF. As DNA, the CDR3 is TGTGCCAGCAGTTCCGACACCGGGGAGCTGTTTTTT.